Presented here are 11 T cell receptor beta chains from one specimen sequenced in a study of blood T cell repertoires in COVID-19. Sequenced by immunoSEQ multiplex PCR; TCRdb stores in-frame clones only, minus some. The sample records around 76,000 clones, more than 70% being singletons. The sample taken for sequencing was peripheral blood. All receptors come from a man of 80 years or more with acute or convalescent COVID-19.

This sequence joins TRBV6-5 and TRBJ2-3; 8 bases match TRBD2. Germline trimming cut 0 bases from V and 3 bases from J; bases unmatched to any gene: 5. CDR1 MNHEY and CDR2 SVGAGI come from the germline V gene. The CDR3 extends over 16 amino acids. The CDR3 region is CASSYSRGAGTDTQYF. The CDR3 DNA is TGTGCCAGCAGTTACTCGCGGGGGGCCGGGACAGATACGCAGTATTTT.

The CDR3 loop reads CASSYRHGDRGNIQYF. In DNA form, the CDR3 reads TGTGCCAGCAGTTACCGTCATGGGGATAGGGGGAACATTCAGTACTTC. This sequence joins TRBV6-2 or TRBV6-3 and TRBJ2-4, with a possible D match to TRBD1 (6 bases). The CDR3 spans 16 residues. V was trimmed by 2 bases and J by 7 bases, leaving 18 bases between them. From germline, CDR1 is MNHEY and CDR2 SVGEGT.

A single count supports this clone. The CDR3 DNA is TGCGCCAGCAGTTTCCTGACAGGGAACGGGGAGCTGTTTTTT. Protein: CASSFLTGNGELFF. This chain joins TRBV5-1 and TRBJ2-2; 7 bases are shared with TRBD1. The germline V gene encodes CDR1 SGHRS and CDR2 YFSETQ. The ends lost 5 bases at V and 7 bases at J; junction bases unmatched: 8. The CDR3 sequence is 14 residues long.

V usage is TRBV7-9 and J usage is TRBJ2-5; a possible D gene is TRBD1 (5 bases). Trimming took off 2 bases at V and 1 base at J, with 11 bases between the two ends. CDR3 length equals 15 residues. The V gene's germline CDR1 is SEHNR and CDR2 FQNEAQ (reference sequence). CDR3 coding DNA: TGTGCCAGCAGCTTACGAGTTGGGGCCCAAGAGACCCAGTACTTC. Amino acid sequence: CASSLRVGAQETQYF. Looking up the rest from reference TRBV7-9 and TRBJ2-5 gives the full variable domain: DTGVSQNPRHKITKRGQNVTFRCDPISEHNRLYWYRQTLGQGPEFLTYFQNEAQLEKSRLLSDRFSAERPKGSFSTLEIQRTEQGDSAMYLCASSLRVGAQETQYFGPGTRLLVL.

CDR3 in DNA: TGTGCCAGCAGTCTTCAGGGGAACGAGCAGTACTTC. The encoded protein is CASSLQGNEQYF. The chain recombines TRBV6-2 or TRBV6-3 with TRBJ2-7, with D possibly matching TRBD1 (6 bases). This CDR3 spans 12 amino acids. V dropped 5 bases and J dropped 5 bases, with 10 bases sitting between them. Germline loops: CDR1 MNHEY, CDR2 SVGEGT.

This clone was seen a handful of times. The V and J genes are TRBV5-1 and TRBJ1-4, with D possibly matching TRBD1 (6 bases). CDR3 length: 16 residues. Germline values: CDR1 SGHRS, CDR2 YFSETQ. The V end lost 1 base, the J end lost 3 bases, and 13 bases lay between the germline ends. CDR3 bases: TGCGCCAGCAGCTTGATGGGGGCGCCTGCTAATGAAAAACTGTTTTTT. It yields the protein CASSLMGAPANEKLFF.

The CDR3 spells CASSLLAGDPDTQYF. CDR3 DNA sequence: TGTGCCAGCAGCTTATTAGCGGGAGATCCAGATACGCAGTATTTT. The chain is built from TRBV7-9 and TRBJ2-3; 9 nucleotides line up with TRBD2. V was clipped by 2 bases and J by 4 bases; unmatched bases: 4. In germline, CDR1 is SEHNR, CDR2 FQNEAQ (reference sequence). The CDR3 contains 15 residues.

V usage is TRBV24-1 and J usage is TRBJ2-5, with D perhaps TRBD1 (6 bases). The CDR3 has 15 residues. Trimming took 3 bases from V and 4 from J, leaving 14 bases between them. In germline, CDR1 is KGHDR, CDR2 SFDVKD. This chain's CDR3 is CATSDTGHLGETQYF. The CDR3 DNA reads as TGTGCCACCAGTGATACGGGACATTTGGGAGAGACCCAGTACTTC.

J is TRBJ2-2 and V is TRBV13; possibly TRBD1 for D (6 bases). CDR3 length: 14 residues. With 5 bases removed from V and 4 bases from J, the gap between germline ends came to 11 bases. Germline CDR1 reads PRHDT; CDR2 reads FYEKMQ (reference sequence). The DNA of the CDR3 is TGTGCCAGCAGCGCACAGGGTCCCACCGGGGAGCTGTTTTTT. Amino acids: CASSAQGPTGELFF.

The rearrangement uses TRBV7-3 and TRBJ2-5; a possible D gene is TRBD2 (5 bases). CDR3 length equals 13 residues. V was cut by 3 bases and J by 4 bases, with 9 bases left in between. Per germline, CDR1 SGHTA and CDR2 FQGTGA. CDR3 DNA: TGTGCCAGCAGCTTTGCGGGTGGAGAGACCCAGTACTTC. Translating it yields CASSFAGGETQYF.

The chain couples TRBV6-2 or TRBV6-3 to TRBJ1-1; perhaps TRBD1 as D (5 bases). The ends were cut back, 4 bases at V and 3 bases at J, with 12 bases in the middle. Germline assignment: CDR1 MNHEY and CDR2 SVGEGT. This CDR3 region has 14 residues. The CDR3 bases are TGTGCCAGCAGTTGGGAGGGGAGAGACACTGAAGCTTTCTTT. Its translation is CASSWEGRDTEAFF.